This T cell receptor beta chain was identified in a study of blood T cell repertoires in COVID-19. Study summary: The United States, Italy and Spain provided the acute and convalescent COVID-19 samples. Sources were T cells, B-cell-depleted T cells, or PBMCs; the material itself was cDNA or gDNA.

Trimming stripped 2 bases from V and 4 bases from J, with 9 bases between. The CDR3 spans 14 residues. CDR1 is SGHNT, CDR2 YYREEE, per germline (reference sequence). The authors' processing: How many nucleated cells were present was estimated from reference gene primer amplification. Here immunoSEQ multiplex PCR was the method, and the copy in TCRdb shows in-frame clones only, minus some. V and J calls and clone size are those listed in that table; D and trimming were worked out from the DNA. The repertoire holds about 230,000 clones, roughly 84% seen once, with 7.4% in the top ten. The clonotype comes from a woman between 45 and 65 years old with acute or convalescent COVID-19. Sequenced sample: peripheral blood. This chain links TRBV5-4 with TRBJ1-4; TRBD1 might be the D (5 bases). The CDR3 nucleotides are TGTGCCAGCAGCTTACCAGGGAATAATGAAAAACTGTTTTTT. This gives the protein CASSLPGNNEKLFF. The variable domain in full, with the rest retrieved from reference TRBV5-4 and TRBJ1-4, is ETGVTQSPTHLIKTRGQQVTLRCSSQSGHNTVSWYQQALGQGPQFIFQYYREEENGRGNFPPRFSGLQFPNYSSELNVNALELDDSALYLCASSLPGNNEKLFFGSGTQLSVL.